This T cell receptor (beta chain) originates from a study of CD8 T cells in ankylosing spondylitis. TCRdb re-called the 5' RACE reads through MiXCR, storing one row per CDR3 protein. This table holds roughly 230,000 distinct CDR3 sequences, roughly 8.2% found once. Germline V gene data show CDR1 as LGHNA and CDR2 as YSLEER. This CDR3 spans 15 amino acids. Between the trimmed V and J ends, which lost 0 bases and 1 base, there was a span of 9 bases. This clonotype came up many times. This receptor was taken from a female donor with ankylosing spondylitis or in good health (not recorded which). The specimen was blood, either unsorted or a sorted T cell fraction (not recorded which). This sequence joins TRBV4-3 and TRBJ2-5; D gene ambiguous. CDR3 bases: TGCGCCAGCAGCCAAGATCCACCCCCCCAAGAGACCCAGTACTTC. This translates into CASSQDPPPQETQYF.